This record looks at one TCR gamma chain sequence and its context. This entry is derived from a study of gamma-delta chains in newborns, infants, children. On the study more broadly: Microbial exposure reportedly drives polyclonal innate γδ T cell expansion after birth.

Trimming cost V 1 base and J 12 bases; bases outside gene matches: 9. Germline assignment: CDR1 EGSNGY and CDR2 YDSYNSKV. The CDR3 has 12 amino acids. TCRdb re-called the reads through CATT. Counted here are 4,000 or so gamma-chain clones, about 55% occurring once; the ten biggest clones make up 17%. This TCR was sampled from a child who was a newborn, infant or young child, either healthy, febrile or measles-vaccinated (not recorded which). The specimen was blood. The V call is TRGV2, the J call TRGJ1 or TRGJ2. The J gene comes from matching the DNA to germline here; TCRdb lacks it. CDR3 coding DNA: TGTGCCACCTGGGACGGCCCTGGTATGAAACTCTTT. Amino acid sequence: CATWDGPGMKLF.